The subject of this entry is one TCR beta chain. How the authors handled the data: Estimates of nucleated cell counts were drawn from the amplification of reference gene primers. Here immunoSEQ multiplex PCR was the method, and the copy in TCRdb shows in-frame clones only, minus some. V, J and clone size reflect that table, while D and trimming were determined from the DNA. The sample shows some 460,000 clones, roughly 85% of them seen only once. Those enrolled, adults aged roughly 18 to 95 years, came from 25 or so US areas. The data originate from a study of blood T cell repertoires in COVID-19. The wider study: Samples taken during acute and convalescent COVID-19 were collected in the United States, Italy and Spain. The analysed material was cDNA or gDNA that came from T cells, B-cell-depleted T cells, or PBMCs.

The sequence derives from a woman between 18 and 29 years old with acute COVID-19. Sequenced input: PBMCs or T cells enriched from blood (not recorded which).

The chain's CDR3 is CASSGPGHPSGANVLTF. In DNA form, the CDR3 reads TGTGCCAGCAGCGGACCGGGACACCCCTCTGGGGCCAACGTCCTGACTTTC. V is TRBV11-2 and J is TRBJ2-6, with D perhaps matching TRBD1 (6 bases). The CDR3 is 17 residues long. Germline CDR1 SGHAT, CDR2 FQNNGV. The V end lost 5 bases, the J end lost 0 bases, and 14 bases lay between the germline ends.